A selection of T cell receptor beta chains follows, all from one sample in a study of persistence of HIV-infected CD4 T cells. Their recognized antigens are unknown. Repertoires were generated with immunoSEQ multiplex PCR, while TCRdb's copy carries only in-frame clones and drops some. Of tens of thousands of clones in the sample, 90% are singletons; the top ten hold over 3%. This specimen was CD4+ T cells sorted from PBMCs after approximately 18-hour stimulation, taken from a patient who received antiretroviral therapy. These receptors were taken from an adult woman with HIV who was CMV-seropositive. The CDR3 runs from the conserved cysteine through the conserved F or W. The order of the fields is clone size, V gene, D gene, J gene, CDR3 protein, CDR3 DNA. A D gene is named only where the DNA matches it firmly. Size is omitted from some rows. Given values are once, few, many or a class for expanded clones.

size: .; V: TRBV5-5; D: TRBD1; J: TRBJ2-2; CDR3: CASSLRDRANTGELFF; DNA: TGTGCCAGCAGCTTGAGGGACAGGGCGAACACCGGGGAGCTGTTTTTT
size: .; V: TRBV10-1; D: .; J: TRBJ2-7; CDR3: CASSTGRRTKQYF; DNA: TGCGCCAGCAGTACAGGGCGCCGGACGAAGCAGTACTTC
size: .; V: TRBV6-6; D: TRBD1; J: TRBJ1-1; CDR3: CASSSTTGYTEAFF; DNA: TGTGCCAGCAGTTCCACGACAGGGTACACTGAAGCTTTCTTT
size: .; V: TRBV12-3/TRBV12-4; D: .; J: TRBJ1-5; CDR3: CASSFEQNQPQHF; DNA: TGTGCCAGCAGTTTTGAACAGAATCAGCCCCAGCATTTT
size: once; V: TRBV3-1/TRBV3-2; D: .; J: TRBJ2-3; CDR3: CASSRAGPTTDTQYF; DNA: TGTGCCAGCAGCCGAGCGGGTCCCACCACAGATACGCAGTATTTT
size: .; V: TRBV15; D: TRBD2; J: TRBJ2-1; CDR3: CATSRVSLAGYNEQFF; DNA: TGTGCCACCAGCAGAGTTTCACTAGCGGGCTACAATGAGCAGTTCTTC
size: .; V: TRBV5-4; D: TRBD2; J: TRBJ2-5; CDR3: CASSLRGGAKETQYF; DNA: TGTGCCAGCAGCTTACGGGGGGGCGCGAAGGAGACCCAGTACTTC
size: .; V: TRBV30; D: .; J: TRBJ1-2; CDR3: CAWTTRRGYTF; DNA: TGTGCCTGGACGACCCGACGTGGCTACACCTTC
size: .; V: TRBV15; D: TRBD1; J: TRBJ2-5; CDR3: CATSSVIQETGGRWETQYF; DNA: TGTGCCACCAGCAGCGTTATCCAGGAGACAGGGGGCCGGTGGGAGACCCAGTACTTC
size: .; V: TRBV2; D: TRBD1; J: TRBJ1-6; CDR3: CASSEISGTWTGLNSPLHF; DNA: TGTGCCAGCAGTGAAATCTCTGGGACCTGGACAGGGCTTAATTCACCCCTCCACTTT
size: .; V: TRBV11-3; D: .; J: TRBJ1-2; CDR3: CASSLLADYGYTF; DNA: TGTGCCAGCAGCTTATTGGCAGACTATGGCTACACCTTC
size: .; V: TRBV27; D: TRBD1; J: TRBJ1-1; CDR3: CASGGQYTEAFF; DNA: TGTGCCAGCGGGGGACAGTACACTGAAGCTTTCTTT
size: .; V: TRBV29-1; D: .; J: TRBJ1-1; CDR3: CSVEERTEAFF; DNA: TGCAGCGTTGAAGAAAGAACTGAAGCTTTCTTT
size: once; V: TRBV6-1; D: .; J: TRBJ2-3; CDR3: CASSEIGATDTQYF; DNA: TGTGCCAGCAGTGAGATCGGGGCCACGGATACGCAGTATTTT
size: .; V: TRBV15; D: .; J: TRBJ2-3; CDR3: CATSRDLADTQYF; DNA: TGTGCCACCAGCAGAGATTTAGCAGATACGCAGTATTTT
size: .; V: TRBV27; D: TRBD2; J: TRBJ2-7; CDR3: CASSFKREGPYEQYF; DNA: TGTGCCAGCAGTTTTAAGCGGGAGGGCCCCTACGAGCAGTACTTC
size: .; V: TRBV5-4; D: TRBD2; J: TRBJ2-7; CDR3: CASARGSLEGTSGRRGEQYF; DNA: TGTGCCAGCGCACGGGGCAGCTTGGAAGGTACTAGCGGGAGGAGGGGCGAGCAGTACTTC
size: .; V: TRBV11-1; D: TRBD1; J: TRBJ2-7; CDR3: CASSLDRGYEQYF; DNA: TGTGCCAGCAGCCTGGACAGGGGATACGAGCAGTACTTC
size: .; V: TRBV5-1; D: TRBD2; J: TRBJ2-7; CDR3: CASSLGGLASMNEQYF; DNA: TGCGCCAGCAGCTTGGGGGGACTAGCTTCTATGAACGAGCAGTACTTC
size: once; V: TRBV2; D: TRBD2; J: TRBJ2-3; CDR3: CASRSDSLAGATDTQYF; DNA: TGTGCCAGCAGATCGGACTCCTTAGCGGGGGCCACAGATACGCAGTATTTT
size: .; V: TRBV3-1/TRBV3-2; D: .; J: TRBJ1-3; CDR3: CASSPWDATVSGNTIYF; DNA: TGTGCCAGCAGCCCCTGGGACGCCACCGTCTCTGGAAACACCATATATTTT
size: .; V: TRBV24-1; D: TRBD1; J: TRBJ2-3; CDR3: CATSSIHRAGGSSDTQYF; DNA: TGTGCCACCAGTTCGATTCACCGGGCAGGGGGTAGTTCAGATACGCAGTATTTT
size: .; V: TRBV7-3; D: .; J: TRBJ2-2; CDR3: CASSLTGRGGELFF; DNA: TGTGCCAGCAGCCTGACGGGGAGAGGCGGGGAGCTGTTTTTT
size: .; V: TRBV20-1; D: .; J: TRBJ2-3; CDR3: CSASSDTQYF; DNA: TGCAGTGCTAGCTCAGATACGCAGTATTTT
size: .; V: TRBV19; D: .; J: TRBJ1-1; CDR3: CASSIQSLGGTEAFF; DNA: TGTGCCAGTAGTATACAGAGCTTGGGTGGCACTGAAGCTTTCTTT
size: .; V: TRBV18; D: .; J: TRBJ2-1; CDR3: CASSQDSSYNEQFF; DNA: TGTGCCAGCTCACAGGATAGCTCCTACAATGAGCAGTTCTTC
size: .; V: TRBV12-5; D: TRBD1; J: TRBJ2-2; CDR3: CASGHRGTGELFF; DNA: TGTGCTAGTGGCCACAGGGGCACCGGGGAGCTGTTTTTT
size: .; V: TRBV18; D: .; J: TRBJ1-2; CDR3: CASSPYRSGGVNYGYTF; DNA: TGTGCCAGCTCACCATACCGCTCGGGAGGGGTAAACTATGGCTACACCTTC
size: .; V: TRBV28; D: .; J: TRBJ2-1; CDR3: CASSNDLGHYNEQFF; DNA: TGTGCCAGCAGTAACGATCTAGGACACTACAATGAGCAGTTCTTC
size: .; V: TRBV5-1; D: TRBD1; J: TRBJ2-6; CDR3: CASSLDSGQGTVLTF; DNA: TGCGCCAGCAGCTTGGATTCGGGACAGGGTACTGTCCTGACTTTC
size: .; V: TRBV7-3; D: .; J: TRBJ2-7; CDR3: CASSRFTGYEQYF; DNA: TGTGCCAGCAGCCGATTTACGGGCTACGAGCAGTACTTC
size: .; V: TRBV12-3/TRBV12-4; D: .; J: TRBJ2-1; CDR3: CASSFSGNEQFF; DNA: TGTGCCAGCAGTTTTAGCGGCAATGAGCAGTTCTTC
size: .; V: TRBV5-6; D: .; J: TRBJ1-2; CDR3: CASSLGVSGARGYTF; DNA: TGTGCCAGCAGCTTGGGGGTGTCAGGGGCGCGAGGCTACACCTTC
size: .; V: TRBV20-1; D: TRBD1; J: TRBJ2-7; CDR3: CSASGDRTPYEQYF; DNA: TGCAGTGCTAGTGGGGACAGGACTCCCTACGAGCAGTACTTC
size: .; V: TRBV3-1/TRBV3-2; D: TRBD2; J: TRBJ2-3; CDR3: CASSPAGGTDTQYF; DNA: TGTGCCAGCAGCCCAGCGGGAGGCACAGATACGCAGTATTTT
size: .; V: TRBV12-3/TRBV12-4; D: .; J: TRBJ1-2; CDR3: CASSLGASYGYTF; DNA: TGTGCCAGCAGTTTAGGGGCTAGCTATGGCTACACCTTC
size: .; V: TRBV27; D: TRBD1; J: TRBJ1-2; CDR3: CASSRSGTGGANYGYTF; DNA: TGTGCCAGCAGCCGCTCCGGGACAGGGGGCGCTAACTATGGCTACACCTTC
size: once; V: TRBV4-1; D: .; J: TRBJ2-3; CDR3: CASSQSLRGPVDTQYF; DNA: TGCGCCAGCAGCCAATCACTTCGCGGGCCCGTGGATACGCAGTATTTT
size: .; V: TRBV5-6; D: TRBD2; J: TRBJ2-6; CDR3: CASSRTSGKGGANVLTF; DNA: TGTGCCAGCAGCCGGACTAGCGGGAAGGGCGGGGCCAACGTCCTGACTTTC
size: .; V: TRBV7-3; D: TRBD2; J: TRBJ2-1; CDR3: CASSLGAGLYNEQFF; DNA: TGTGCCAGCAGCTTAGGAGCGGGACTCTACAATGAGCAGTTCTTC
size: once; V: TRBV5-4; D: .; J: TRBJ1-2; CDR3: CASSTRGSSLNYGYTF; DNA: TGTGCCAGCTCGACCCGGGGGTCAAGCTTAAACTATGGCTACACCTTC
size: .; V: TRBV12-3/TRBV12-4; D: TRBD2; J: TRBJ2-7; CDR3: CASRRGLASEQYF; DNA: TGTGCCAGCAGGAGGGGACTAGCGTCCGAGCAGTACTTC
size: .; V: TRBV6-6; D: TRBD1; J: TRBJ1-1; CDR3: CASSTYRGATEAFF; DNA: TGTGCCAGCAGTACCTACAGGGGTGCCACTGAAGCTTTCTTT
size: .; V: TRBV15; D: .; J: TRBJ1-3; CDR3: CATSRDYEGLIAGNTIYF; DNA: TGTGCCACCAGCAGAGATTATGAAGGTCTAATCGCCGGAAACACCATATATTTT
size: .; V: TRBV18; D: .; J: TRBJ1-2; CDR3: CASSPQTGTANYGYTF; DNA: TGTGCCAGCTCACCACAAACAGGGACGGCTAACTATGGCTACACCTTC
size: .; V: TRBV15; D: .; J: TRBJ1-1; CDR3: CATSRERDTEAFF; DNA: TGTGCCACCAGCAGAGAGAGGGACACTGAAGCTTTCTTT